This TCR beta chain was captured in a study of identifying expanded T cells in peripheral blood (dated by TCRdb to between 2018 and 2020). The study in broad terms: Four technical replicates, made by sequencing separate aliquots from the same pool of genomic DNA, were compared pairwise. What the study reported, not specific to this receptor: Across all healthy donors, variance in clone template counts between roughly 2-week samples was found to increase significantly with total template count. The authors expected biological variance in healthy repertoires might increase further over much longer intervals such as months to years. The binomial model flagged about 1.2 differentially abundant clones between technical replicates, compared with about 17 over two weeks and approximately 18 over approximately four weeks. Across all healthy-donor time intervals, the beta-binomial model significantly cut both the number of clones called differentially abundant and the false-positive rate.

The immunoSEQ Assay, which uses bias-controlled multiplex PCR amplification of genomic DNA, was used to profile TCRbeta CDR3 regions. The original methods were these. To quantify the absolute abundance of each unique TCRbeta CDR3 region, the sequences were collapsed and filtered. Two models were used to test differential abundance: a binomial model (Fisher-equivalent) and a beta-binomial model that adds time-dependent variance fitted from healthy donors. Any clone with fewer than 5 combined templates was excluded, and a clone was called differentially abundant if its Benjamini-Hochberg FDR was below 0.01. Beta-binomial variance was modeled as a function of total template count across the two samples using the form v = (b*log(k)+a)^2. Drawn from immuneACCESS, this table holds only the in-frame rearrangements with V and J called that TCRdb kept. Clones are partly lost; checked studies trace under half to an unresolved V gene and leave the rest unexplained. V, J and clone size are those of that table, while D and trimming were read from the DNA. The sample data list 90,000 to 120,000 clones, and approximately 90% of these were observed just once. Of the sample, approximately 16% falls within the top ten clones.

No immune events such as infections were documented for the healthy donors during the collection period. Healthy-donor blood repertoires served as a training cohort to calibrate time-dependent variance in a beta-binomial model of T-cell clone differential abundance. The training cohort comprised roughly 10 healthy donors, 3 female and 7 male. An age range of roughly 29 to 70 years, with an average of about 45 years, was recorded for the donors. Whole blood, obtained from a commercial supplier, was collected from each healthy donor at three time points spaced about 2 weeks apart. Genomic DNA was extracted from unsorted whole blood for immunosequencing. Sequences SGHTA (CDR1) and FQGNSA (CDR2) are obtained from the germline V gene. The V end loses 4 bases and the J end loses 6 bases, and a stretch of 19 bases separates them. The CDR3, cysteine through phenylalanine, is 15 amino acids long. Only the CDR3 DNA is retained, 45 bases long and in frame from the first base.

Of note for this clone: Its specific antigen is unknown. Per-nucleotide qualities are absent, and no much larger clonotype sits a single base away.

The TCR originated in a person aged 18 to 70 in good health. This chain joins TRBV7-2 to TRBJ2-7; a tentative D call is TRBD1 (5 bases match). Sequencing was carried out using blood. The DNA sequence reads TGTGCCAGCAGCTACCGAACAGGCGGAAGAGCCGAGCAGTACTTC. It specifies CASSYRTGGRAEQYF.